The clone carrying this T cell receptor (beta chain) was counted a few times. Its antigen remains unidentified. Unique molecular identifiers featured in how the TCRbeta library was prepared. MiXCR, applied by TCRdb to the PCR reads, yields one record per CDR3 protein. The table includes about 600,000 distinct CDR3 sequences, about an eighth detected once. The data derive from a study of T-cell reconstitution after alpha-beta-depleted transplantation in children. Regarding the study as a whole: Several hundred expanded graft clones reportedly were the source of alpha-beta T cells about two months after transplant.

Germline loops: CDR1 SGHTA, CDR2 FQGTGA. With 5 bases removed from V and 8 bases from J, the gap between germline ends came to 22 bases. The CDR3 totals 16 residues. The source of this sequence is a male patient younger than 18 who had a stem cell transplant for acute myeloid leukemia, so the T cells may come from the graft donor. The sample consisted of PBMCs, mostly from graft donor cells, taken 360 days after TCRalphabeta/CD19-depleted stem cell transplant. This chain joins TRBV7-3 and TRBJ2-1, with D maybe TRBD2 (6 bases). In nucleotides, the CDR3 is TGTGCCAGCAGCCTAGGGAGACGGCGGGAAGGTGATGAGCAGTTCTTC. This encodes CASSLGRRREGDEQFF.